This section outlines one T cell receptor beta chain sequence together with its context. The source of the sample is a study of blood T cell repertoires in COVID-19. The germline V and J ends were trimmed by 0 bases and 1 base, with 12 bases remaining between them. Germline CDR1 and CDR2: LGHDT and YNNKEL (reference sequence). The CDR3 sequence is 16 residues long. The assay was immunoSEQ multiplex PCR, and TCRdb's table has in-frame clones only and misses some. The data hold 380,000 or so clones, with roughly 90% observed a single time. The sequence was obtained from a middle-aged man with acute or convalescent COVID-19. The specimen was peripheral blood. The gene calls are TRBV3-1 (or the pseudogene TRBV3-2) and TRBJ1-1; tentative D call: TRBD1 (6 bases). DNA of the CDR3: TGTGCCAGCAGCCAAGATGGGGAGGGGGAGAACACTGAAGCTTTCTTT. The encoded protein is CASSQDGEGENTEAFF.